One sample yielded the 32 T cell receptor beta chains listed below, sequenced in a study of blood T cells in healthy people across ages. Together with a sample-barcoded 5' primer, a J-beta primer mix was included in a second PCR lasting about 6 to 12 cycles. TCRdb fed the 5' RACE reads into MiXCR, producing one record per CDR3 protein. Of approximately 780,000 distinct CDR3 sequences listed, 25% to 30% are singletons. This sample was also put to use in a study of T cells of mothers and their children.

Material for sequencing was blood. The receptors originated from a boy between 10 and 17 years old in good health.

The chain recombines TRBV20-1 with TRBJ2-3; TRBD2 aligns across 8 bases. CDR1 is DFQATT and CDR2 is SNEGSKA in the germline V gene (reference sequence). J gave up 6 bases and V 3 bases, and 5 bases lay outside the gene matches. This CDR3 region has 13 residues. CDR3 in DNA: TGCAGTGCTAGCGGGGGGGCCCCCGATACGCAGTATTTT. Translation: CSASGGAPDTQYF.

This clonotype has just a few counts. The rearrangement uses TRBV5-1 and TRBJ1-1; tentatively, D is TRBD1 (6 bases). V lost 0 bases to trimming and J lost 8 bases, with 11 bases between them. Germline values: CDR1 SGHRS, CDR2 YFSETQ. This CDR3 has 13 residues. The CDR3 reads CASSLGGQPEAFF. The CDR3 nucleotides are TGCGCCAGCAGCTTGGGAGGACAGCCCGAAGCTTTCTTT. The whole variable domain, filled in from reference TRBV5-1 and TRBJ1-1, reads KAGVTQTPRYLIKTRGQQVTLSCSPISGHRSVSWYQQTPGQGLQFLFEYFSETQRNKGNFPGRFSGRQFSNSRSEMNVSTLELGDSALYLCASSLGGQPEAFFGQGTRLTVV.

This clonotype came up many times. The J gene is TRBJ1-4, the V gene TRBV5-1, with no clear D. The CDR3 length is 16 residues. V shed 6 bases and J shed 0 bases, with 15 bases lying between them. The germline V gene has CDR1 SGHRS and CDR2 YFSETQ. CDR3 region: CASTHRPEATNEKLFF. The DNA of the CDR3 is TGCGCCAGCACGCACCGTCCCGAGGCAACTAATGAAAAACTGTTTTTT.

V is TRBV4-2 and J is TRBJ2-5; 10 bases line up with TRBD2. The DNA end lines up better with TRBJ2-1; the J call may be wrong. The germline V gene has CDR1 LGHNA and CDR2 YNFKEQ. The CDR3 totals 15 residues. The CDR3 loop is CASSGLLAGVQEQFF. The CDR3 DNA follows: TGTGCCAGCAGCGGACTCCTAGCGGGGGTACAAGAGCAGTTCTTC.

Worth noting for this clonotype: No conserved phenylalanine or tryptophan is present at the end of the CDR3, so a read error is the likely explanation. The chain links TRBV9 to TRBJ2-5; maybe TRBD1 (6 bases). The CDR3 extends over 14 amino acids. Between the trimmed V and J ends, which lost 3 bases and 4 bases, there was a span of 13 bases. Germline CDR1 and CDR2: SGDLS and YYNGEE. This CDR3 reads CASSAYRDGETQYL. The CDR3 DNA reads TGTGCCAGCAGCGCCTACAGGGATGGAGAGACCCAGTACCTC.

This chain joins TRBV5-1 and TRBJ2-7, with D maybe TRBD1 (5 bases). The germline V gene has CDR1 SGHRS and CDR2 YFSETQ. The CDR3 has 14 amino acids. V shed 4 bases and J shed 2 bases, with 13 bases lying between them. The CDR3 DNA reads TGCGCCAGCAGCCCGCTGGACACAGCCTACGAGCAGTACTTC. This sequence encodes CASSPLDTAYEQYF.

This clonotype has only a few counts. This rearrangement joins TRBV5-6 to TRBJ1-4; D call uncertain. Germline V gives CDR1 SGHDT, CDR2 YYEEEE. CDR3 size: 14 residues. V dropped 0 bases and J dropped 4 bases, with 7 bases sitting between them. The CDR3 bases are TGTGCCAGCAGCTTGGTCTCAGTTAATGAAAAACTGTTTTTT. Translating gives CASSLVSVNEKLFF.

The sample holds a few counts of this clonotype. This chain uses TRBV6-1 with TRBJ1-3, with a tentative D call TRBD1 (5 bases). The CDR3 covers 17 residues. Trimming shortened V by 6 bases and J by 0 bases, and 18 bases separated the two germline ends. Germline V gene sequence: CDR1 MNHNS, CDR2 SASEGT. The CDR3 region is CASRIGGGASSGNTIYF. CDR3 in DNA: TGTGCCAGCAGGATTGGGGGTGGCGCCAGCTCTGGAAACACCATATATTTT.

This clonotype was counted only a few times. The gene calls are TRBV2 and TRBJ2-1; 8 nucleotides match TRBD2. The junction had 10 bases not matched to a gene; V was cut back by 6 bases and J by 0 bases. There are 17 residues in the CDR3. CDR1 is SNHLY and CDR2 is FYNNEI in the germline V gene. The CDR3 loop reads CASSREGGPSSYNEQFF. Here the CDR3 DNA reads TGTGCCAGCAGCCGGGAGGGGGGGCCGAGCTCCTACAATGAGCAGTTCTTC.

This clonotype was seen more than once but under ten times. An end of the junction differs from the germline gene, which may be a read error. V gene TRBV6-2 or TRBV6-3 combines with J gene TRBJ2-5; D could derive from TRBD1 or TRBD2 (7 bases each). The CDR3 is 11 amino acids. The V gene's germline CDR1 is MNHEY and CDR2 SVGEGT. The CDR3 region has the DNA TGTGCCAGCAGTCAGGCGGGGGACAGCAACTTC. It codes for CASSQAGDSNF.

In its sample, this clonotype was seen a few times. This chain links TRBV9 with TRBJ2-3; 9 bases align to TRBD2. Trimming took 6 bases from V and 6 from J; bases not matched to a gene: 8. The germline V gene has CDR1 SGDLS and CDR2 YYNGEE. The CDR3 is 14 amino acids. This CDR3 reads CASTSAGGSDTQYF. The CDR3 DNA reads as TGTGCCAGCACCTCCGCGGGGGGGTCGGATACGCAGTATTTT.

This clonotype appeared once. The chain employs TRBV20-1 and TRBJ1-5; TRBD1 is a possible D gene (6 bases). The CDR3 has 15 residues. Trimming pared 1 base from V and 6 bases from J, leaving 16 bases between. Germline CDR1 DFQATT, CDR2 SNEGSKA (reference sequence). CDR3 sequence reads: CSARGVGQGSQPQHF. The CDR3 coding sequence is TGCAGTGCTAGAGGAGTAGGGCAGGGGAGTCAGCCCCAGCATTTT.

The CDR3 DNA is TGCGCCAGCAGCTTGGGGAGCGGGGGGGCCGGCGCAGATACGCAGTATTTT. Translated: CASSLGSGGAGADTQYF. The chain carries TRBV5-1 and TRBJ2-3; 10 bases align to TRBD2. Unmatched junction bases numbered 8, after V lost 0 bases and J lost 4 bases. Germline values: CDR1 SGHRS, CDR2 YFSETQ. CDR3 length equals 17 residues.

This chain links TRBV24-1 with TRBJ1-5; D perhaps matches TRBD1 (5 bases). Germline loops: CDR1 KGHDR, CDR2 SFDVKD. V lost 5 bases to trimming and J lost 6 bases, with 16 bases between them. The CDR3 covers 15 residues. CDR3 region: CATSAGRGGIQPQHF. CDR3 bases: TGTGCCACCAGTGCCGGGAGGGGCGGTATTCAGCCCCAGCATTTT.

The chain links TRBV12-3 or TRBV12-4 to TRBJ2-7; D not certain. V was shortened by 1 base and J by 9 bases, with 10 bases between the two germline ends. There are 12 residues in the CDR3. The CDR3: CASSLEVTGQYF. In nucleotides, the CDR3 is TGTGCCAGCAGTTTAGAGGTCACGGGGCAGTACTTC.

This clonotype has a single count. The rearrangement uses TRBV20-1 and TRBJ2-1, with 8 nucleotides matching TRBD2. The CDR3 runs to 16 residues. V gave up 0 bases and J gave up 8 bases; unmatched junction bases: 12. Germline V gene data show CDR1 as DFQATT and CDR2 as SNEGSKA (reference sequence). The CDR3 bases are TGCAGTGCTAGAGATCGGGACGGGGGGGCCCCGGATGAGCAGTTCTTC. As protein: CSARDRDGGAPDEQFF.

The rearrangement joins TRBV9 to TRBJ1-1, with 8 bases lining up with TRBD1. Germline V gene lookup returns CDR1 SGDLS and CDR2 YYNGEE. This CDR3 has 16 amino acids. V shed 0 bases, J shed 0 bases, and the junction held 4 bases outside the gene matches. The CDR3 loop is CASSVGGDRLNTEAFF. The CDR3 DNA reads TGTGCCAGCAGCGTAGGAGGGGACAGGTTGAACACTGAAGCTTTCTTT.

In this sample, this clonotype turned up a few times. The rearrangement joins TRBV7-3 to TRBJ2-2; 9 nucleotides agree with TRBD2. CDR3 length: 15 amino acids. With V trimmed by 5 bases and J by 4 bases, 5 bases remained unmatched. Germline CDR1 is SGHTA and CDR2 is FQGTGA. The CDR3 here is CASSISGGPTGELFF. In DNA form, the CDR3 reads TGTGCCAGCAGCATTAGCGGGGGCCCCACCGGGGAGCTGTTTTTT.

This sequence joins TRBV12-3 or TRBV12-4 and TRBJ2-2, with D tentatively TRBD1 or TRBD2 (6 bases each). V was shortened by 5 bases and J by 1 base, with 14 bases between the two germline ends. This CDR3 is built from 16 residues. In DNA form, the CDR3 reads TGTGCCAGCAGTCCCGCCGGGGGCGGGAACACCGGGGAGCTGTTTTTT. It specifies CASSPAGGGNTGELFF.

This sequence joins TRBV5-1 and TRBJ2-1, with 12 positions matching TRBD2. Germline trimming cut 0 bases from V and 4 bases from J; bases unmatched to any gene: 8. The CDR3 contains 18 residues. CDR1 and CDR2 (germline): SGHRS, YFSETQ. The CDR3 spells CASSLAPSGGAPYNEQFF. The CDR3 DNA is TGCGCCAGCAGCTTGGCCCCTAGCGGGGGGGCCCCGTACAATGAGCAGTTCTTC. Complete variable domain (other parts from reference TRBV5-1 and TRBJ2-1): KAGVTQTPRYLIKTRGQQVTLSCSPISGHRSVSWYQQTPGQGLQFLFEYFSETQRNKGNFPGRFSGRQFSNSRSEMNVSTLELGDSALYLCASSLAPSGGAPYNEQFFGPGTRLTVL.

The sample holds a few counts of this clonotype. The DNA is omitted, as the CDR3 cannot be located on it reliably, and the CDR3 follows TCRdb's listing. J is TRBJ2-7 and V is TRBV28; TRBD1 reflects the table's D call only, with no check against the DNA. Counting both end residues, the CDR3 totals 14 amino acids. Germline V CDR1 and CDR2: MDHEN, SYDVKM. This CDR3 reads CASSFGPGVYEQYF.

This clonotype was detected a few times. The chain employs TRBV29-1 and TRBJ2-7, with D maybe TRBD1 (6 bases). The V end was cut by 4 bases, the J end by 7 bases, with 17 bases between. The germline V gene has CDR1 SQVTM and CDR2 ANQGSEA. The CDR3 is 13 amino acids. The CDR3 protein is CSVAATGRSEQYF. DNA for the CDR3: TGCAGCGTTGCTGCCACAGGGCGGTCTGAGCAGTACTTC.

The CDR3: CASSYRGRSYNEQFF. In DNA, the CDR3 is TGTGCCAGCAGCTACAGGGGGCGATCCTACAATGAGCAGTTCTTC. This rearrangement joins TRBV5-5 to TRBJ2-1, with TRBD1 identical over 9 bases. The CDR3 totals 15 residues. The V gene's germline CDR1 is SGHKS and CDR2 YYEKEE (reference sequence). J gave up 1 base and V 3 bases, and 2 bases lay outside the gene matches.

This clonotype came up many times. CDR3 amino acids: CSVERSRGGAADTQYF. CDR3 DNA sequence: TGCAGCGTTGAAAGGTCGCGCGGGGGGGCCGCAGATACGCAGTATTTT. V gene TRBV29-1 combines with J gene TRBJ2-3; 9 bases map to TRBD2. The CDR3 loop spans 16 amino acids. The J segment lost 4 bases and the V segment lost 2 bases, leaving 10 bases of the junction unmatched. In germline, CDR1 is SQVTM, CDR2 ANQGSEA.

The chain links TRBV27 to TRBJ2-7; a weak D match, TRBD2 (5 bases). CDR3 length: 15 amino acids. The germline gives CDR1 MNHEY, CDR2 SMNVEV (reference sequence). Trimming stripped 1 base from V and 3 bases from J, with 13 bases between. This chain's CDR3 is CASSLYGESGYEQYF. DNA of the CDR3: TGTGCCAGCAGTTTATACGGGGAATCGGGCTACGAGCAGTACTTC.

V usage is TRBV25-1 and J usage is TRBJ1-6; D remains unclear. V shed 3 bases and J shed 0 bases, with 6 bases lying between them. The germline gives CDR1 MGHDK, CDR2 SYGVNS. The CDR3 runs to 15 residues. CDR3 region: CASSDRSSYNSPLHF. In DNA form, the CDR3 reads TGTGCCAGCAGTGACAGGAGCTCCTATAATTCACCCCTCCACTTT.

The chain combines TRBV2 with TRBJ1-4; the match to TRBD1 covers 7 bases. J was trimmed by 0 bases and V by 8 bases; bases with no gene match: 18. This CDR3 is built from 19 residues. Germline V lookup: CDR1 SNHLY, CDR2 FYNNEI. The CDR3 is CASWKDRSPEVATNEKLFF. Written as DNA, the CDR3 is TGTGCCAGCTGGAAGGACAGGTCCCCCGAAGTTGCAACTAATGAAAAACTGTTTTTT.

This clonotype was counted a few times. This chain links TRBV5-5 with TRBJ2-7; D is possibly TRBD1 or TRBD2 (5 bases each). This CDR3 is built from 15 residues. Germline CDR1 reads SGHKS; CDR2 reads YYEKEE (reference sequence). Trimming took off 6 bases at V and 2 bases at J, with 18 bases between the two ends. The CDR3 DNA follows: TGTGCCAGCACCCTCGTGGGGGTAAGGGCCTACGAGCAGTACTTC. Its protein product is CASTLVGVRAYEQYF.

This clonotype was seen a handful of times. CDR3 amino acids: CASSLYVAAQETQYF. The CDR3 DNA follows: TGCGCCAGCAGCTTGTATGTAGCGGCGCAAGAGACCCAGTACTTC. The chain has TRBV5-1 and TRBJ2-5; D is perhaps TRBD2 (6 bases). This CDR3 has 15 amino acids. Trimming left V 1 base short and J 2 bases short, with 12 bases between. Germline CDR1 and CDR2: SGHRS and YFSETQ.

This chain links TRBV12-3 or TRBV12-4 with TRBJ2-5; tentatively, D is TRBD2 (5 bases). The ends were cut back, 6 bases at V and 4 bases at J, with 15 bases in the middle. CDR3 length: 14 residues. Here the CDR3 reads CASSSTGTGETQYF. In DNA form, the CDR3 reads TGTGCCAGCAGCTCTACGGGAACGGGAGAGACCCAGTACTTC.

This clonotype was observed at least ten times. The chain combines TRBV28 with TRBJ2-5, with D unresolved. Trimming took 6 bases from V and 1 from J, leaving 15 bases between them. The CDR3 consists of 15 residues. Germline loops: CDR1 MDHEN, CDR2 SYDVKM. The CDR3 DNA reads TGTGCCAGCAGCTGGGCAACAGTTCTCCAAGAGACCCAGTACTTC. This gives the protein CASSWATVLQETQYF.

This chain links TRBV7-2 with TRBJ1-2, with D perhaps TRBD1 (6 bases). The V end lost 3 bases, the J end lost 7 bases, and 15 bases lay between the germline ends. The CDR3 loop spans 14 amino acids. Germline CDR1 is SGHTA and CDR2 is FQGNSA. The CDR3 sequence is CASSFHGGLGGYTF. CDR3 nucleotide sequence: TGTGCCAGCAGCTTCCATGGGGGGCTCGGTGGCTACACCTTC.